These T cell receptor beta chains were read from a single sample in a study of T cell responses to AZD1222 COVID-19 vaccine. Measured with immunoSEQ multiplex PCR; TCRdb has only the in-frame clones, and not every one. The table has about 140,000 clones, 85% to 95% seen once. The sample in question was peripheral blood, obtained after recovery from COVID-19. These TCRs come from an adult who had recovered from COVID-19. Each CDR3 is given with its conserved first and last residue. The D gene is left open where the match is weak. Some rows have no size entry. The others give once, few or many, or a class for an expanded clone.

DNA,CDR3,J,V,size,D
TGTGCCTCAAAGACTGCCGGGGCCTACGAGCAGTACTTC,CASKTAGAYEQYF,TRBJ2-7,TRBV30,once,-
TGTGCCAGCAGCGTAGGTCTAGCGGGAGTCGATACGCAGTATTTT,CASSVGLAGVDTQYF,TRBJ2-3,TRBV9,-,TRBD2
TGTGCCAGCAGTACTCTAGCGGGGCGCTCCTACGAGCAGTACTTC,CASSTLAGRSYEQYF,TRBJ2-7,TRBV28,once,TRBD2
TGTGCCAGCAGTGCGAGAATGGGGGTCGGCTACACCTTC,CASSARMGVGYTF,TRBJ1-2,TRBV6-4,-,-
TGTGCCAGTAGTCCCCCAAGAGAAAAACTGTTTTTT,CASSPPREKLFF,TRBJ1-4,TRBV19,-,-
TGTGCCAGCAGTTTACAGGGAAAGTTGAACACTGAAGCTTTCTTT,CASSLQGKLNTEAFF,TRBJ1-1,TRBV28,-,-
TGTGCCAGCAGCTCCTGGTATCTTAACTATGGCTACACCTTC,CASSSWYLNYGYTF,TRBJ1-2,TRBV13,-,-
TGTGCCAGCAGGCGGAACCCCGGGGGCGAGCAGTACTTC,CASRRNPGGEQYF,TRBJ2-7,TRBV2,-,-
TGCAGTGCTAGTGACCCGGGACTAGCGGGAGGGGATACGCAGTATTTT,CSASDPGLAGGDTQYF,TRBJ2-3,TRBV20-1,-,TRBD2
TGCAGCGTCCTAATGGGACACGAGCAGTACTTC,CSVLMGHEQYF,TRBJ2-7,TRBV29-1,-,-
TGTGCCAGCAGCCAGCTCGGGTACTATGAAAAACTGTTTTTT,CASSQLGYYEKLFF,TRBJ1-4,TRBV11-2,-,-
TGTGCCAGCAAGGCGGGAGGGACCTACGAGCAGTACTTC,CASKAGGTYEQYF,TRBJ2-7,TRBV7-2,-,TRBD2
TGTGCCAGCAGTGTGAGCGGGACTTACGAGCAGTACTTC,CASSVSGTYEQYF,TRBJ2-7,TRBV6-6,-,TRBD2
TGTGCCAGCAGCTTAGCAGGGACCGGGACTAGTGGGATTATGACGCAGTATTTT,CASSLAGTGTSGIMTQYF,TRBJ2-3,TRBV11-2,-,TRBD2
TGTGCCAGCAGCCCCCGACTAGCGGGAGCACGAGATACGCAGTATTTT,CASSPRLAGARDTQYF,TRBJ2-3,TRBV3-1/TRBV3-2,once,TRBD2
TGTGCCAGCGCCCCCAACAGGGGGGTCGATGAGCAGTTCTTC,CASAPNRGVDEQFF,TRBJ2-1,TRBV18,once,TRBD1
TGTGCCAGCAGCCAAGGAGCTAGCGGCCACTACGAGCAGTACTTC,CASSQGASGHYEQYF,TRBJ2-7,TRBV3-1/TRBV3-2,-,TRBD2
TGTGCCAGCAGTTTCCATGACAGGGGGTGGGCTTTCTTT,CASSFHDRGWAFF,TRBJ1-1,TRBV28,-,TRBD1
TGTGCCAGCAGCTTAGGAGGATTTACTAGCGGGAGGGCAGATACGCAGTATTTT,CASSLGGFTSGRADTQYF,TRBJ2-3,TRBV7-8,-,TRBD2
TGCAGTGCTAGGGACAGGGACGAGCAGTACTTC,CSARDRDEQYF,TRBJ2-7,TRBV20-1,-,TRBD1
TGTGCCAGCAGTCCCTTCACAGATACGCAGTATTTT,CASSPFTDTQYF,TRBJ2-3,TRBV28,-,-
TGTGCCAGCAGTGAAGCCGGTGGATCAAATCAGCCCCAGCATTTT,CASSEAGGSNQPQHF,TRBJ1-5,TRBV2,-,-
TGCAGCGTAGACAGGGGAGTGAAAGACGAGCAGTACTTC,CSVDRGVKDEQYF,TRBJ2-7,TRBV29-1,-,TRBD1
TGTGCCAGCAGATCCGGGACAGGGTTTTCAGATACGCAGTATTTT,CASRSGTGFSDTQYF,TRBJ2-3,TRBV28,-,TRBD1
TGTGCCAGCAGCTTGGCGGGCGCGTCCCGCGAGCAGTACTTC,CASSLAGASREQYF,TRBJ2-7,TRBV7-9,-,-
TGTGCCAGCAGTTCGGACAGTGATAATTCACCCCTCCACTTT,CASSSDSDNSPLHF,TRBJ1-6,TRBV7-9,-,-
TGTGCCAGCTCACCGGTCGGCAGGGCCGGAAACACCATATATTTT,CASSPVGRAGNTIYF,TRBJ1-3,TRBV18,-,-
TGCGCCAGCAGCCACCCAGGACTAGCGGGGGACAATGAGCAGTTCTTC,CASSHPGLAGDNEQFF,TRBJ2-1,TRBV4-1,-,TRBD2
TGTGCCAGCAGTATAGTATTCGGTGGGGCAGATACGCAGTATTTT,CASSIVFGGADTQYF,TRBJ2-3,TRBV27,-,-
TGCGCCAGCAGCTTGGGCATGACCGAAAAACTGTTTTTT,CASSLGMTEKLFF,TRBJ1-4,TRBV5-1,-,-
TGTGCCAGCTCACCGGTCTTCTGGCGGGAGATACAAGAGCAGTTCTTC,CASSPVFWREIQEQFF,TRBJ2-1,TRBV18,-,TRBD2
TGTGCCAGCAGCCTAGACAGGGGGCAATTCTACGAGCAGTACTTC,CASSLDRGQFYEQYF,TRBJ2-7,TRBV7-8,once,TRBD1
TGTGCCAGTAGGGGACAGGGAGGACCGCTGGGAGCTTTCTTT,CASRGQGGPLGAFF,TRBJ1-1,TRBV19,-,TRBD1
TGTGCCAGCACGACAGGTCTGGCCTACGAGCAGTACTTC,CASTTGLAYEQYF,TRBJ2-7,TRBV28,-,-